The 10 T cell receptor beta chains reported below all come from one sample, sequenced in a study of T cells in Graves' hyperthyroidism and ophthalmopathy. TCR beta CDR3 regions were amplified from RNA transcripts. The study used the HTBI primer set for a first-round RT-PCR of the TCR CDR3. TCRdb recomputed calls from the multiplex PCR reads with MiXCR, one row per CDR3 protein. Among 300,000 to 400,000 distinct CDR3 sequences listed, approximately 14% were seen once. Sequencing was carried out using blood. The origin of the receptors is a woman between 25 and 40 years old with Graves' hyperthyroidism.

The J gene is TRBJ2-7, the V gene TRBV10-3; the D gene is possibly TRBD1 (6 bases). The CDR3 is 14 amino acids. V was trimmed by 5 bases and J by 7 bases, leaving 18 bases between them. The V gene's germline CDR1 is ENHRY and CDR2 SYGVKD. This chain's CDR3 is CAISLWGPNREQYF. CDR3 DNA sequence: TGTGCCATCAGTCTATGGGGGCCTAACAGGGAGCAGTACTTC.

There are a few counts of this clonotype. The DNA for the CDR3 is TGTGCCAGCAGTGCAGGACAGGGGGCGAACACCGGGGAGCTGTTTTTT. This sequence encodes CASSAGQGANTGELFF. The V gene is TRBV6-1, the J gene TRBJ2-2, with 10 positions matching TRBD1. V shed 4 bases and J 0 bases; nucleotides not matched to a gene: 2. This CDR3 spans 16 amino acids. Germline CDR1 reads MNHNS; CDR2 reads SASEGT.

This clonotype came up many times. The CDR3 loop reads CASSPTGEQFF. The CDR3 DNA reads TGTGCCAGCAGCCCGACGGGTGAGCAGTTCTTC. This chain connects TRBV5-6 to TRBJ2-1; D remains unclear. Germline assignment: CDR1 SGHDT and CDR2 YYEEEE. This CDR3 spans 11 amino acids. The V end lost 4 bases, the J end lost 9 bases, and 8 bases lay between the germline ends.

This chain links TRBV19 with TRBJ2-6; D gene uncertain. From germline, CDR1 is LNHDA and CDR2 SQIVND (reference sequence). Trimming took off 8 bases at V and 2 bases at J, with 10 bases between the two ends. The CDR3 consists of 14 residues. The chain's CDR3 is CASGAETGANVLTF. The DNA of the CDR3 is TGTGCCAGTGGCGCAGAGACTGGGGCCAACGTCCTGACTTTC.

In this sample, this clonotype turned up many times. The chain is built from TRBV28 and TRBJ2-5; TRBD2 agrees at 7 bases. V dropped 8 bases and J dropped 3; count of bases not matched to a gene: 24. The CDR3 consists of 19 residues. Germline V gene data show CDR1 as MDHEN and CDR2 as SYDVKM. CDR3 sequence: CASQTKTFIGREREETQYF. CDR3 sequence (DNA): TGTGCCAGCCAAACAAAAACCTTTATAGGGAGGGAACGGGAAGAGACCCAGTACTTC.

The table lists this clonotype with many counts. This sequence joins TRBV7-2 and TRBJ2-7; D gene ambiguous. Germline-derived CDR1 and CDR2 are SGHTA and FQGNSA. The CDR3 has 14 amino acids. V shed 2 bases and J shed 5 bases, with 13 bases lying between them. As DNA, the CDR3 is TGTGCCAGCAGCTTAAGTTACGATCTCCACGAGCAGTACTTC. Translating it yields CASSLSYDLHEQYF.

This clonotype was counted many times. This chain uses TRBV2 with TRBJ2-2; maybe TRBD2 (7 bases). Per germline, CDR1 SNHLY and CDR2 FYNNEI. This CDR3 contains 20 residues. The V end lost 6 bases, the J end lost 2 bases, and 28 bases lay between the germline ends. The CDR3 reads CASSEEGGTFLNLNTGELFF. CDR3 sequence (DNA): TGTGCCAGCAGCGAGGAGGGGGGGACGTTCCTAAACCTAAACACCGGGGAGCTGTTTTTT.

The sample holds many counts of this clonotype. The V gene is TRBV28, the J gene TRBJ2-7, with D perhaps TRBD1 or TRBD2 (5 bases each). CDR3 length: 11 residues. Germline V lookup: CDR1 MDHEN, CDR2 SYDVKM. Trimming cost V 7 bases and J 3 bases, with 7 bases left between them. CDR3: CASTRGYEQYF. CDR3 nucleotide sequence: TGTGCCAGCACGAGGGGCTACGAGCAGTACTTC.

Details on this clonotype: A read error is possible here, since a much larger clone lies one base away. This chain joins TRBV11-2 and TRBJ2-7; weak D call: TRBD2 (5 bases). CDR1 is SGHAT, CDR2 FQNNGV, per germline. The CDR3 sequence is 11 residues long. The CDR3 DNA reads TGTGCCAGCAGCTTATGGGGAGAGCGGTACTTC. Translating it yields CASSLWGERYF.

This clonotype was detected ten times or more. The V and J genes are TRBV2 and TRBJ2-2; 13 bases are shared with TRBD2. The germline gives CDR1 SNHLY, CDR2 FYNNEI. This CDR3 has 17 residues. V shed 7 bases and J 6 bases; nucleotides not matched to a gene: 11. CDR3 coding DNA: TGTGCCAGCACCCCGAAGGTGGGACTAGCGGGACCCGGGGAGCTGTTTTTT. Its translation: CASTPKVGLAGPGELFF.